The next 8 T cell receptor beta chains were all read from a single sample in a study of T cell repertoires in cytomegalovirus infection. Each CDR3 protein is one row after TCRdb ran MiXCR on the reads. The sample lists 250,000 or so distinct CDR3 sequences; approximately 15% were seen once. The sequencing input was CD8+ T cells from PBMCs. These TCRs come from a human donor in good health (CMV status not recorded). Some clones in this sample may be carry-over from other donors' samples.

This clonotype has ten or more counts. V usage is TRBV20-1 and J usage is TRBJ2-7; D not resolved. The ends were cut back, 0 bases at V and 2 bases at J, with 14 bases in the middle. The CDR3 runs to 15 residues. In germline, CDR1 is DFQATT, CDR2 SNEGSKA (reference sequence). The CDR3 sequence: CSARDIRTPAYEQYF. Here the CDR3 DNA reads TGCAGTGCTAGAGACATTAGGACCCCTGCCTACGAGCAGTACTTC.

This clonotype was observed a few times. The chain links TRBV19 to TRBJ1-1; D is undetermined. Germline V gives CDR1 LNHDA, CDR2 SQIVND (reference sequence). CDR3 size: 14 residues. Deletions cut 3 bases from V and 5 bases from J, with 13 bases between. Here the CDR3 reads CASSISVAGTEAFF. CDR3 DNA: TGTGCCAGTAGTATTTCTGTCGCGGGGACTGAAGCTTTCTTT. Based on the CDR3 plus reference TRBV19 and TRBJ1-1, the full variable domain is DGGITQSPKYLFRKEGQNVTLSCEQNLNHDAMYWYRQDPGQGLRLIYYSQIVNDFQKGDIAEGYSVSREKKESFPLTVTSAQKNPTAFYLCASSISVAGTEAFFGQGTRLTVV.

Here the CDR3 reads CASTFRDSSYNEQFF. The DNA for the CDR3 is TGCGCCAGCACTTTTCGGGACAGCTCCTACAATGAGCAGTTCTTC. V usage is TRBV5-1 and J usage is TRBJ2-1, with 7 bases identical to TRBD1. CDR1 and CDR2 (germline): SGHRS, YFSETQ. The CDR3 consists of 15 residues. The J segment lost 0 bases and the V segment lost 6 bases, leaving 6 bases of the junction unmatched.

At least ten counts were recorded for this clonotype. V and J are TRBV7-8 and TRBJ2-3, with D unresolved. CDR1 is SGHVS, CDR2 FQNEAQ, per germline. V was shortened by 3 bases and J by 1 base, with 11 bases between the two germline ends. This CDR3 is built from 15 residues. The CDR3 DNA sequence: TGTGCCAGCAGCTTTTCGGATTGGGGCACAGATACGCAGTATTTT. It specifies CASSFSDWGTDTQYF.

The V call is TRBV2, the J call TRBJ1-3; D unclear. The CDR3 runs 14 residues. Germline loops: CDR1 SNHLY, CDR2 FYNNEI. Trimming took off 4 bases at V and 1 base at J, with 8 bases between the two ends. The CDR3 DNA is TGTGCCAGCAGTGGGGGAAGATCTGGAAACACCATATATTTT. Translation: CASSGGRSGNTIYF.

This chain joins TRBV6-5 and TRBJ2-7, with a tentative D call TRBD2 (7 bases). Germline values: CDR1 MNHEY, CDR2 SVGAGI. The CDR3 is made up of 15 amino acids. The V gene lost 7 bases and the J gene lost 6 bases, with 22 bases spanning the gap. For the CDR3, the DNA is TGTGCCAGCAATATCAAGGGGGGGCAGGCAGTCGAGCAGTACTTC. Its translation is CASNIKGGQAVEQYF.

This clonotype has a count of ten or more. The rearrangement uses TRBV7-2 and TRBJ2-3, with D possibly matching TRBD2 (6 bases). The CDR3 sequence is 14 residues long. From germline, CDR1 is SGHTA and CDR2 FQGNSA. With 5 bases removed from V and 11 bases from J, the gap between germline ends came to 20 bases. CDR3 protein: CASSAPKGLSRQYF. For the CDR3, the DNA is TGTGCCAGCAGCGCCCCCAAGGGACTGTCCCGGCAGTATTTT. Full variable domain (remainder filled in from reference TRBV7-2 and TRBJ2-3): GAGVSQSPSNKVTEKGKDVELRCDPISGHTALYWYRQSLGQGLEFLIYFQGNSAPDKSGLPSDRFSAERTGGSVSTLTIQRTQQEDSAVYLCASSAPKGLSRQYFGPGTRLTVL.

This clonotype appeared many times. The chain is built from TRBV12-3 or TRBV12-4 and TRBJ1-6; D gene ambiguous. The CDR3 is 16 amino acids. Trimming pared 2 bases from V and 1 base from J, leaving 9 bases between. The CDR3 DNA sequence: TGTGCCAGCAGTTTAAACGGGTTATCCTATAATTCACCCCTCCACTTT. As protein: CASSLNGLSYNSPLHF.